This T cell receptor (beta chain) was documented in a study of early T cells in non-severe SARS-CoV-2 infection. Across the whole study: Unsorted whole-blood RNA was sequenced in bulk, leaving chains unpaired.

Overall study findings and caveats: A preference for anti-spike CD8 responses marked VDJdb matching, which missed private and CD4 specificities.

Germline V CDR1 and CDR2: MDHEN, SYDVKM. This CDR3 has 14 amino acids. V shed 2 bases and J shed 0 bases, with 8 bases lying between them. This clonotype showed up many times. Its specificity is unknown. The protocol attached unique molecular identifiers to individual cDNA molecules. TCRdb re-derived calls from the 5' RACE reads in MiXCR, one entry per CDR3 protein. Here the sample spans some 91,000 distinct CDR3 sequences, approximately 11% being singletons. The TCR originated in an adult who was a healthcare worker with PCR-confirmed SARS-CoV-2 infection or an uninfected control (not recorded which). The J gene is TRBJ2-7, the V gene TRBV28; a possible D gene is TRBD2 (6 bases). Sequencing used whole blood, obtained at baseline. The CDR3 sequence is CASSLTGVSYEQYF. The CDR3 nucleotides read TGTGCCAGCAGTTTAACGGGGGTCTCCTACGAGCAGTACTTC.